The entry that follows covers one T cell receptor (beta chain) sequence. Its antigen is unknown. Germline loops: CDR1 MNHEY, CDR2 SMNVEV (reference sequence). The CDR3 length is 14 residues. The record originates from a study of blood T cells in healthy people across ages. A second roughly 7 to 11 cycle PCR used barcoded and J-beta primers. Template switching added a 12-random-nucleotide identifier to every cDNA molecule. TCRdb analysed the 5' RACE reads with MiXCR anew, one entry per CDR3 protein. Among 920,000 or so distinct CDR3 sequences listed, under 55% were seen once. Caucasian, healthy and from Russia, the donors were aged between about 6 and 90. Per sample, a minimum of 6.5 million PBMCs were isolated. Study findings and constraints: More naive CD4+ cells and higher diversity were found in long-lived than in aged donors.

The V call is TRBV27, the J call TRBJ2-7, with D possibly being TRBD2 (5 bases). The closer fit of TRBJ2-5 to the DNA end suggests the J call may be wrong. The sequence derives from a woman in her sixties in good health. Sequenced: blood. The CDR3 loop is CASSFKRAGETQYF. CDR3 coding DNA: TGTGCCAGCAGTTTTAAGAGGGCTGGGGAGACCCAGTACTTC.